This T cell receptor (beta chain) was recovered during a study of graft-versus-host responses after intestinal transplantation. Across the whole study: Induction using anti-thymocyte globulin, followed by tacrolimus and steroids for 2 to 4 years, was given to all recipients.

As regards this clone: Its matching antigen is unknown.

CDR1 and CDR2 (germline): SGHTA, FQGNSA. The V end was cut by 5 bases, the J end by 5 bases, with 14 bases between. The CDR3 sequence is 14 residues long. Study findings and constraints: Graft-donor T cell macrochimerism in patients accompanied high graft-versus-host to host-versus-graft clonal ratios in allografts.

Only in-frame clones appear in the TCRdb table, and some are missing; sequencing was by immunoSEQ multiplex PCR. The sample records over 45,000 clones, almost 95% being singletons. The sample consisted of unstimulated CD4+ T cells sorted from spleen or lymph node cells, taken before transplant. The receptor was isolated from a human donor who was the organ donor for an intestinal transplant. The rearrangement uses TRBV7-2 and TRBJ2-3; D perhaps matches TRBD2 (6 bases). The chain's CDR3 is CASSKGLGGDTQYF. The CDR3 coding sequence is TGTGCCAGCAGCAAGGGACTCGGAGGAGATACGCAGTATTTT. The variable domain in full, completed from reference TRBV7-2 and TRBJ2-3, reads GAGVSQSPSNKVTEKGKDVELRCDPISGHTALYWYRQSLGQGLEFLIYFQGNSAPDKSGLPSDRFSAERTGGSVSTLTIQRTQQEDSAVYLCASSKGLGGDTQYFGPGTRLTVL.